A single sample gave rise to the 8 T cell receptor beta chains below, sequenced in a study of cytomegalovirus exposure and HLA in healthy donors (dated 2017 in TCRdb). Library method: the immunoSEQ multiplex PCR assay. The multiplex PCR relied on a mix of 60 forward primers for TCR Vbeta segments and 13 reverse primers for TCR Jbeta segments. The table comes from immuneACCESS by way of TCRdb, which keeps in-frame sequences with V and J called. Part of the clones is missing from these tables; in studies checked, under half for an unresolved V gene and the rest for unknown reasons. The sample table lists about 110,000 clones, about four fifths of them with a count of one. The leading ten clones occupy just under 3% of the sample. Sequenced: PBMCs. Receptors originate from a woman younger than 35 in good health and CMV-seropositive.

The chain uses TRBV7-9 and TRBJ2-5; 12 bases align to TRBD1. Germline V lookup: CDR1 SEHNR, CDR2 FQNEAQ (reference sequence). Trimming took 5 bases from V and 6 from J; bases not matched to a gene: 4. CDR3 length: 14 residues. The CDR3 nucleotides read TGTGCCAGCAGCGTCCGGGACAGGGGGCAGACCCAGTACTTC. It yields the protein CASSVRDRGQTQYF. Supplemented by reference TRBV7-9 and TRBJ2-5, the full variable domain reads DTGVSQNPRHKITKRGQNVTFRCDPISEHNRLYWYRQTLGQGPEFLTYFQNEAQLEKSRLLSDRFSAERPKGSFSTLEIQRTEQGDSAMYLCASSVRDRGQTQYFGPGTRLLVL.

This rearrangement joins TRBV6-6 to TRBJ1-5; perhaps TRBD1 as D (6 bases). The ends were cut back, 4 bases at V and 5 bases at J, with 15 bases in the middle. Germline V CDR1 and CDR2: MNHNY, SVGAGI (reference sequence). This CDR3 is built from 15 residues. CDR3 DNA: TGTGCCAGCAGTTCCTTAACGGGGGGCTATCAGCCCCAGCATTTT. Translating gives CASSSLTGGYQPQHF.

The chain joins TRBV6-6 to TRBJ2-3; 11 nucleotides align to TRBD2. V was pared by 5 bases and J by 5 bases, with 3 bases of the junction left unmatched. Per germline, CDR1 MNHNY and CDR2 SVGAGI (reference sequence). The CDR3 is 14 residues long. CDR3 in DNA: TGTGCCAGCAGTCGCGGACTAGCGGGAGATACGCAGTATTTT. Amino acid sequence: CASSRGLAGDTQYF.

The V call is TRBV11-3, the J call TRBJ2-7; D may be TRBD2 (6 bases). Germline V CDR1 and CDR2: SGHNT, YENEEA. Trimming stripped 5 bases from V and 3 bases from J, with 14 bases between. This CDR3 region has 14 residues. The CDR3 DNA is TGTGCCAGCAGCCCAGGGACTGGGGACTACGAGCAGTACTTC. It encodes CASSPGTGDYEQYF.

The rearrangement links TRBV28 to TRBJ1-5; no definite D call. CDR1 is MDHEN and CDR2 is SYDVKM in the germline V gene. V shed 9 bases and J shed 0 bases, with 9 bases lying between them. The CDR3 loop spans 13 amino acids. The CDR3 DNA reads as TGTGCCAGTCACGGGGATAGCAATCAGCCCCAGCATTTT. Translation gives CASHGDSNQPQHF.

The V gene is TRBV23-1, the J gene TRBJ2-5; perhaps TRBD1 as D (6 bases). TRBV23-1 is an ORF for which the function is uncertain. V lost 4 bases and J 5 bases, leaving 23 bases between the germline ends. This CDR3 contains 17 residues. The CDR3 nucleotides are TGCGCCAGCAGTCGACCGGGACATTATACTTCAGGGGAGACCCAGTACTTC. This encodes CASSRPGHYTSGETQYF.

CDR3 loop: CASSLRGKDTEAFF. DNA of the CDR3: TGCGCCAGCAGCCTCAGGGGGAAAGACACTGAAGCTTTCTTT. V and J are TRBV5-1 and TRBJ1-1, with TRBD1 matching over 7 bases. The junction had 6 bases not matched to a gene; V was cut back by 4 bases and J by 3 bases. CDR3 length equals 14 residues. Per the germline V gene, CDR1 is SGHRS and CDR2 is YFSETQ.

This clone was detected a few times. This chain connects TRBV7-3 to TRBJ2-1; possible D gene TRBD2, 6 bases. The V end was cut by 5 bases, the J end by 4 bases, with 18 bases between. This CDR3 spans 16 amino acids. The V gene's germline CDR1 is SGHTA and CDR2 FQGTGA. The CDR3 DNA follows: TGTGCCAGCAGCCCCCGGTTAGCGGAGGTTTACAATGAGCAGTTCTTC. Protein product: CASSPRLAEVYNEQFF.